Presented here are 17 T cell receptor beta chains from one specimen sequenced in a study of CD8 T cells in ankylosing spondylitis (dated by TCRdb to the late 2010s). Libraries were made using 5' RACE. Sequencer: Illumina HiSeq 2500. TCRdb reprocessing: public reads trimmed at Q25 with fastp, clones called with MiXCR, in-frame beta chains kept. Identical CDR3 protein sequences are pooled into one entry, listed with their most common genes and DNA. For this sample there are under 450,000 distinct CDR3 sequences; 20% to 25% appear just once. Of the sample, about an eighth is held by the ten largest clones. Sequenced material: blood, either unsorted or a sorted T cell fraction (not recorded which). The receptors were sampled from a male donor with ankylosing spondylitis or in good health (not recorded which).

This clonotype was picked up one time. The chain has TRBV29-1 and TRBJ2-1; TRBD1 or TRBD2 may be the D gene (5 bases each). The CDR3 length is 9 residues. Deletions cut 7 bases from V and 14 bases from J, with 12 bases between. From germline, CDR1 is SQVTM and CDR2 ANQGSEA. The CDR3 here is CSDGADEFF. The CDR3 nucleotides read TGCAGCGACGGGGCAGATGAGTTCTTC.

The chain uses TRBV3-1 and TRBJ2-1; 10 bases fit TRBD1. This CDR3 is 15 amino acids long. Germline CDR1 LGHDT, CDR2 YNNKEL (reference sequence). Trimming at V came to 4 bases and at J to 8 bases, leaving 8 bases not matched to a gene. Here the CDR3 DNA reads TGTGCCAGCAGCCGGGGACAGGGGCTTAACGATGAGCAGTTCTTC. It specifies CASSRGQGLNDEQFF.

This clonotype was detected only a few times. This chain links TRBV9 with TRBJ2-1; D unresolved. This CDR3 has 14 residues. Per germline, CDR1 SGDLS and CDR2 YYNGEE. V was clipped by 0 bases and J by 6 bases, with 10 bases between them. CDR3: CASSVDIRFNEQFF. The DNA for the CDR3 is TGTGCCAGCAGCGTAGATATTAGGTTCAATGAGCAGTTCTTC.

The chain uses TRBV6-5 and TRBJ2-7, with 9 bases that match TRBD1. The CDR3 is made up of 16 amino acids. Germline V gene sequence: CDR1 MNHEY, CDR2 SVGAGI. V lost 0 bases, J lost 5 bases, and 8 bases stayed unmatched. The CDR3 here is CASSYSGTGLIHEQYF. The CDR3, as DNA: TGTGCCAGCAGTTACTCGGGGACAGGGTTGATCCACGAGCAGTACTTC.

This clonotype was observed a handful of times. This chain joins TRBV5-6 and TRBJ2-7; D could derive from TRBD1 or TRBD2 (5 bases each). From germline, CDR1 is SGHDT and CDR2 YYEEEE. The CDR3 length is 15 residues. Deletions cut 2 bases from V and 7 bases from J, with 19 bases between. CDR3: CASSFPGRDLLEQYF. The CDR3 DNA follows: TGTGCCAGCAGCTTTCCGGGACGGGACCTTTTAGAGCAGTACTTC.

This clonotype came up a few times. This chain joins TRBV20-1 and TRBJ2-7; D may be TRBD2 (7 bases). Germline CDR1 reads DFQATT; CDR2 reads SNEGSKA (reference sequence). The ends were cut back, 0 bases at V and 0 bases at J, with 12 bases in the middle. The CDR3 extends over 15 amino acids. CDR3 loop: CSARDGGAHSYEQYF. The CDR3 nucleotides are TGCAGTGCTAGAGATGGGGGGGCCCACTCCTACGAGCAGTACTTC.

This clonotype showed up just a few times. The rearrangement links TRBV6-1 to TRBJ2-3; tentative D call: TRBD1 (5 bases). Trimming removed 4 bases at V and 10 bases at J, with 18 bases between. The CDR3 length is 14 residues. Per germline, CDR1 MNHNS and CDR2 SASEGT. This chain's CDR3 is CASSADTWVFAQYF. Here the CDR3 DNA reads TGTGCCAGCAGTGCGGACACGTGGGTGTTCGCGCAGTATTTT.

The CDR3 DNA reads TGTGCCAGCAGTTTGTGGGGCAGGGGCACAGATACGCAGTATTTT. As protein: CASSLWGRGTDTQYF. The J gene is TRBJ2-3, the V gene TRBV12-3 or TRBV12-4; maybe TRBD1 (5 bases). Deletions cut 3 bases from V and 1 base from J, with 11 bases between. This CDR3 has 15 residues.

This clonotype has more than one count but fewer than ten. The rearrangement joins TRBV29-1 to TRBJ2-1; D remains ambiguous. V shed 6 bases and J shed 4 bases, with 10 bases lying between them. Germline CDR1 and CDR2: SQVTM and ANQGSEA. The CDR3 length is 12 residues. The CDR3 is CSVETDYNEQFF. CDR3 nucleotide sequence: TGCAGCGTAGAAACAGATTACAATGAGCAGTTCTTC.

This CDR3 is CASRQGNSREQYF. The DNA of the CDR3 is TGTGCCAGCAGACAGGGTAATTCGCGCGAGCAGTACTTC. The chain has TRBV12-3 or TRBV12-4 and TRBJ2-7; a weak D match, TRBD1 (6 bases). Deletions cut 6 bases from V and 6 bases from J, with 15 bases between. The CDR3 is made up of 13 amino acids.

In this sample, this clonotype turned up a few times. The V gene is TRBV7-3, the J gene TRBJ2-1; the match to TRBD2 covers 10 bases. There are 15 residues in the CDR3. Germline trimming cut 5 bases from V and 7 bases from J; bases unmatched to any gene: 8. Germline V gene data show CDR1 as SGHTA and CDR2 as FQGTGA. CDR3 nucleotide sequence: TGTGCCAGCAGCACCAGCGGGGGGGCCGGGAATGAGCAGTTCTTC. Encoded protein: CASSTSGGAGNEQFF.

This clonotype was detected only a few times. The V and J genes are TRBV19 and TRBJ1-5; no clear D gene. Germline CDR1 reads LNHDA; CDR2 reads SQIVND (reference sequence). V was cut by 3 bases and J by 6 bases, with 6 bases left in between. The CDR3 covers 12 residues. CDR3 DNA: TGTGCCAGTAGTATTGGAGGTCAGCCCCAGCATTTT. It specifies CASSIGGQPQHF.

The gene calls are TRBV20-1 and TRBJ1-1; D unresolved. Germline V gene data show CDR1 as DFQATT and CDR2 as SNEGSKA (reference sequence). Between the trimmed V and J ends, which lost 0 bases and 1 base, there was a span of 12 bases. This CDR3 has 15 residues. CDR3 DNA: TGCAGTGCTAGAGATAGGTACAACTCGAACACTGAAGCTTTCTTT. Amino acid sequence: CSARDRYNSNTEAFF.

This clonotype was seen a handful of times. The chain carries TRBV4-2 and TRBJ2-3; the D gene could be TRBD1 or TRBD2 (5 bases each). In germline, CDR1 is LGHNA, CDR2 YNFKEQ. The CDR3 runs 16 residues. V was pared by 0 bases and J by 3 bases, with 13 bases between. CDR3 loop: CASSQDGGIGTDTQYF. The CDR3 bases are TGTGCCAGCAGCCAAGATGGGGGAATTGGGACAGATACGCAGTATTTT.

This clonotype has only a few counts. CDR3 residues: CASSQAIADTQYF. As DNA, the CDR3 is TGTGCCAGCAGCCAAGCCATCGCAGATACGCAGTATTTT. The chain joins TRBV14 to TRBJ2-3; D call uncertain. The germline CDR1 and CDR2 sequences are SGHDN and FVKESK. V lost 1 base, J lost 4 bases, and 6 bases lay in between. The CDR3 length is 13 residues.

This rearrangement joins TRBV4-1 to TRBJ2-7; D call uncertain. The CDR3 has 13 residues. Trimming shortened V by 4 bases and J by 2 bases, and 9 bases separated the two germline ends. The germline CDR1 and CDR2 sequences are MGHRA and YSYEKL. CDR3: CASSPTLTYEQYF. The CDR3 bases are TGCGCCAGCAGCCCAACACTGACCTACGAGCAGTACTTC.

The rearrangement links TRBV29-1 to TRBJ2-5, with no clear D. Germline values: CDR1 SQVTM, CDR2 ANQGSEA. V shed 3 bases and J shed 5 bases, with 10 bases lying between them. The CDR3 covers 12 residues. The CDR3 bases are TGCAGCGTTGATAACGGCTGGGAGACCCAGTACTTC. Translating it yields CSVDNGWETQYF.